Shown below are 6 T cell receptor beta chains from a single sample sequenced in a study of blood T cell repertoires in COVID-19. Produced via immunoSEQ multiplex PCR; TCRdb's table is partial and in-frame only. The data contain 200,000 to 250,000 clones, approximately 90% of them seen just once; the ten biggest clones take up about a tenth. The sample was PBMCs or T cells enriched from blood (not recorded which). These receptors were obtained from a man between 18 and 35 years old with acute COVID-19.

The genes are TRBV5-1 and TRBJ1-4, with 9 bases aligning to TRBD1. The J segment lost 0 bases and the V segment lost 0 bases, leaving 3 bases of the junction unmatched. The CDR3 loop spans 17 amino acids. Germline CDR1 and CDR2: SGHRS and YFSETQ. The CDR3 protein is CASSLGGQGTTNEKLFF. The DNA for the CDR3 is TGCGCCAGCAGCTTGGGGGGACAGGGAACAACTAATGAAAAACTGTTTTTT.

V is TRBV19 and J is TRBJ1-4, with 7 bases lining up with TRBD1. Germline lookup yields CDR1 LNHDA and CDR2 SQIVND (reference sequence). The V gene end was trimmed by 7 bases and the J gene end by 5 bases; junction bases not matched to a gene: 7. This CDR3 has 14 residues. CDR3 coding DNA: TGTGCCAGTACTCCCGACAGGGACAATGAAAAACTGTTTTTT. The encoded protein is CASTPDRDNEKLFF.

This chain connects TRBV27 to TRBJ1-1; tentatively, D is TRBD1 (5 bases). CDR3 length: 14 residues. Germline V gives CDR1 MNHEY, CDR2 SMNVEV (reference sequence). V shed 5 bases and J shed 1 base, with 11 bases lying between them. This CDR3 is CASSRKRGNTEAFF. CDR3 coding DNA: TGTGCCAGCAGTCGAAAAAGGGGGAACACTGAAGCTTTCTTT.

This rearrangement joins TRBV5-1 to TRBJ2-1; 7 bases fit TRBD2. With 1 base clipped from V and 10 bases from J, the junction kept 5 bases outside the gene matches. The CDR3 length is 13 residues. Germline V CDR1 and CDR2: SGHRS, YFSETQ. The CDR3 DNA reads TGCGCCAGCAGCTTGTTTACTAGCGAGGAGCAGTTCTTC. It codes for CASSLFTSEEQFF.

The chain uses TRBV4-2 and TRBJ2-5, with D possibly TRBD2 on 6 matching bases. The CDR3 length is 16 residues. V was clipped by 1 base and J by 0 bases, with 12 bases between them. CDR1 is LGHNA, CDR2 YNFKEQ, per germline. CDR3 nucleotides: TGTGCCAGCAGCCAAGGGGGACTCATGTACCAAGAGACCCAGTACTTC. Encoded protein: CASSQGGLMYQETQYF.

The V and J genes are TRBV7-9 and TRBJ2-7, with 7 bases matching TRBD2. After removal of 3 bases from V and 2 bases from J, the junction contained 10 bases not matched to a gene. The CDR3 spans 16 residues. CDR1 and CDR2 from the germline V gene are SEHNR and FQNEAQ (reference sequence). The CDR3 spells CASSFPGAGDPYEQYF. CDR3 DNA sequence: TGTGCCAGCAGCTTCCCCGGGGCGGGAGACCCCTACGAGCAGTACTTC.